These 29 T cell receptor beta chains were sequenced from one sample in a study of blood T cell repertoires in COVID-19. Data came from immunoSEQ multiplex PCR; TCRdb stores just in-frame clones and leaves some out. Here the sample spans under 55,000 clones, around three quarters being singletons. Sequencing was done on a sample of peripheral blood. Every receptor here comes from a man in his 70s with acute or convalescent COVID-19.

The chain carries TRBV4-3 and TRBJ1-5; the D is unclear. With 0 bases removed from V and 3 bases from J, the gap between germline ends came to 9 bases. Germline-derived CDR1 and CDR2 are LGHNA and YSLEER. The CDR3 spans 15 residues. The CDR3 sequence is CASSQDEGNNQPQHF. CDR3 bases: TGCGCCAGCAGCCAAGATGAGGGTAACAATCAGCCCCAGCATTTT.

Comment on this clone: The sample carries other DNA sequences with the same CDR3. This sequence joins TRBV5-1 and TRBJ2-1; TRBD2 aligns across 8 bases. Looked up from germline, CDR1 is SGHRS and CDR2 is YFSETQ. CDR3 size: 16 residues. The ends lost 2 bases at V and 0 bases at J; junction bases unmatched: 4. CDR3 coding DNA: TGCGCCAGCAGCTTAACCAGCGGGAGCTCCTACAATGAGCAGTTCTTC. It yields the protein CASSLTSGSSYNEQFF.

This chain uses TRBV15 with TRBJ1-1, with D tentatively TRBD1 (5 bases). V was shortened by 1 base and J by 3 bases, with 6 bases between the two germline ends. In germline, CDR1 is LNHNV, CDR2 YYDKDF (reference sequence). This CDR3 is built from 13 residues. The CDR3 protein is CATSRGRDTEAFF. CDR3 nucleotides: TGTGCCACCAGCAGAGGCAGGGACACTGAAGCTTTCTTT.

The rearrangement links TRBV7-3 to TRBJ2-6, with D hard to call. Trimming left V 5 bases short and J 0 bases short, with 17 bases between. CDR3 length equals 18 residues. Looked up from germline, CDR1 is SGHTA and CDR2 is FQGTGA. CDR3 protein: CASSPIAYRLSGANVLTF. CDR3 nucleotide sequence: TGTGCCAGCAGCCCCATAGCTTACCGCCTCTCTGGGGCCAACGTCCTGACTTTC.

This rearrangement joins TRBV3-1 (or the pseudogene TRBV3-2) to TRBJ2-7, with TRBD1 identical over 9 bases. The germline V gene has CDR1 LGHDT and CDR2 YNNKEL (reference sequence). Trimming took 1 base from V and 0 from J; bases not matched to a gene: 4. The CDR3 covers 16 residues. Here the CDR3 reads CASSQGTGASSYEQYF. Written as DNA, the CDR3 is TGTGCCAGCAGCCAAGGGACAGGGGCTTCCTCCTACGAGCAGTACTTC.

This clone appeared a few times. This chain connects TRBV7-9 to TRBJ1-4; TRBD1 is a possible D gene (6 bases). This CDR3 is built from 14 residues. V gave up 4 bases and J gave up 8 bases, with 14 bases separating them. Germline values: CDR1 SEHNR, CDR2 FQNEAQ (reference sequence). CDR3 residues: CASSWSGEGEKLFF. In nucleotides, the CDR3 is TGTGCCAGCAGCTGGTCAGGGGAGGGGGAAAAACTGTTTTTT.

J is TRBJ2-3 and V is TRBV27; 8 bases are a match to TRBD2. The CDR3 contains 14 residues. Per germline, CDR1 MNHEY and CDR2 SMNVEV (reference sequence). With 5 bases clipped from V and 5 bases from J, the junction kept 6 bases outside the gene matches. CDR3 coding DNA: TGTGCCAGCAGTGTAGCGGGAAAAGAAGATACGCAGTATTTT. This translates into CASSVAGKEDTQYF.

The rearrangement links TRBV12-3 or TRBV12-4 to TRBJ2-1, with 7 bases identical to TRBD1. V was clipped by 6 bases and J by 9 bases; unmatched bases: 8. The CDR3 extends over 13 amino acids. In DNA, the CDR3 is TGTGCCAGCAGCCTGACAGGGCCAGGTGAGCAGTTCTTC. Its translation: CASSLTGPGEQFF.

V gene TRBV6-1 combines with J gene TRBJ2-7, with D unclear. V was pared by 3 bases and J by 0 bases, with 12 bases between. The CDR3 is made up of 15 amino acids. The germline V gene encodes CDR1 MNHNS and CDR2 SASEGT. The DNA for the CDR3 is TGTGCCAGCAGTGAGAGTCTGATTAGCTCCTACGAGCAGTACTTC. Translating gives CASSESLISSYEQYF.

The table lists this clone with a count of one. The V call is TRBV29-1, the J call TRBJ2-7, with D possibly TRBD2 on 6 matching bases. Germline assignment: CDR1 SQVTM and CDR2 ANQGSEA. The CDR3 spans 11 residues. Trimming left V 7 bases short and J 4 bases short, with 11 bases between. CDR3 residues: CSAVGGYEQYF. CDR3 sequence (DNA): TGCAGCGCGGTGGGGGGATACGAGCAGTACTTC.

The chain uses TRBV3-1 (or the pseudogene TRBV3-2) and TRBJ1-2; TRBD1 matches at 7 bases. Germline CDR1 is LGHDT and CDR2 is YNNKEL (reference sequence). This CDR3 has 20 residues. Unmatched junction bases numbered 23, after V lost 5 bases and J lost 2 bases. CDR3 in amino acids: CASSKGTGQLYIGGNYGYTF. The CDR3 DNA is TGTGCCAGCAGCAAAGGGACGGGACAGCTTTACATTGGGGGAAACTATGGCTACACCTTC.

This clone has a count of ten or more. J is TRBJ1-2 and V is TRBV20-1; 8 bases map to TRBD1. Germline CDR1 DFQATT, CDR2 SNEGSKA (reference sequence). Losses at the gene ends were 7 bases for V and 5 bases for J; bases not matched to a gene: 3. The CDR3 has 11 amino acids. The CDR3 nucleotides read TGCAGTGTTACAGGGGGTTATGGCTACACCTTC. Amino acids: CSVTGGYGYTF.

In this sample, this clone turned up once. The rearrangement links TRBV19 to TRBJ2-7, with TRBD2 identical over 9 bases. In germline, CDR1 is LNHDA, CDR2 SQIVND (reference sequence). The CDR3 contains 16 residues. V was pared by 8 bases and J by 1 base, with 12 bases of the junction left unmatched. Here the CDR3 reads CASSSYHSGGSYEQYF. CDR3 coding DNA: TGTGCCAGTTCCTCCTATCATAGCGGGGGTTCCTACGAGCAGTACTTC.

This clone was observed a single time. The V gene is TRBV2, the J gene TRBJ2-5, with 7 bases lining up with TRBD2. The CDR3 sequence is 15 residues long. The V segment lost 4 bases and the J segment 1 base; nucleotides outside the gene matches: 6. Germline values: CDR1 SNHLY, CDR2 FYNNEI. CDR3 in DNA: TGTGCCAGCAGTGCTCCGGGACTATCCCAAGAGACCCAGTACTTC. Its protein is CASSAPGLSQETQYF.

V usage is TRBV3-1 (or the pseudogene TRBV3-2) and J usage is TRBJ2-1; 11 bases are a match to TRBD1. V lost 0 bases and J lost 2; bases outside the gene matches: 6. The CDR3 extends over 18 amino acids. The germline gives CDR1 LGHDT, CDR2 YNNKEL (reference sequence). The CDR3 loop is CASSQDMGGQGAYNEQFF. As DNA, the CDR3 is TGTGCCAGCAGCCAAGATATGGGGGGACAGGGGGCCTACAATGAGCAGTTCTTC.

The chain couples TRBV7-9 to TRBJ2-2; TRBD2 aligns across 12 bases. Trimming took 4 bases from V and 4 from J; bases not matched to a gene: 4. Germline V gene sequence: CDR1 SEHNR, CDR2 FQNEAQ (reference sequence). The CDR3 is made up of 16 amino acids. CDR3: CASSSLAGGGTGELFF. CDR3 nucleotide sequence: TGTGCCAGCAGCTCTCTAGCGGGAGGGGGCACCGGGGAGCTGTTTTTT.

CDR3 amino acids: CASSEGEWSYEQYF. The DNA of the CDR3 is TGTGCCAGCAGTGAAGGGGAGTGGTCCTACGAGCAGTACTTC. The gene calls are TRBV6-1 and TRBJ2-7, with a possible D match to TRBD2 (5 bases). V was shortened by 1 base and J by 1 base, with 8 bases between the two germline ends. CDR3 length: 14 amino acids. From germline, CDR1 is MNHNS and CDR2 SASEGT.

This clone showed up just once. DNA for the CDR3: TGTGCCAGCAGCGCCGGCGGGGGTCGGGAGACCCAGTACTTC. This codes for CASSAGGGRETQYF. V usage is TRBV7-2 and J usage is TRBJ2-5; TRBD2 matches 7 bases. Germline CDR1 is SGHTA and CDR2 is FQGNSA. V lost 5 bases to trimming and J lost 5 bases; unmatched junction nucleotides: 8. This CDR3 comprises 14 residues.

The gene calls are TRBV30 and TRBJ2-1; possible D gene TRBD1, 6 bases. Germline loops: CDR1 GTSNPN, CDR2 SVGIG (reference sequence). V lost 1 base to trimming and J lost 3 bases, with 10 bases between them. This CDR3 is 14 amino acids long. In DNA, the CDR3 is TGTGCCTGGAGTGGTGGACAGAGCTACAATGAGCAGTTCTTC. Residues: CAWSGGQSYNEQFF.

The chain combines TRBV7-3 with TRBJ2-2, with a weak D call TRBD2 (6 bases). CDR3 length: 15 residues. V lost 6 bases and J 1 base, leaving 12 bases between the germline ends. Germline V lookup: CDR1 SGHTA, CDR2 FQGTGA. The CDR3 nucleotides are TGTGCCAGCAGTTTACGGGGAGGGAACACCGGGGAGCTGTTTTTT. This gives the protein CASSLRGGNTGELFF.

The chain has TRBV14 and TRBJ2-3, with D perhaps matching TRBD1 (6 bases). This CDR3 comprises 17 residues. V lost 2 bases to trimming and J lost 4 bases, with 19 bases between them. Per germline, CDR1 SGHDN and CDR2 FVKESK. CDR3 nucleotide sequence: TGTGCCAGCAGCCAAAGGGACAACCTCAATCACCCAGATACGCAGTATTTT. It translates to CASSQRDNLNHPDTQYF.

This chain uses TRBV3-1 (or the pseudogene TRBV3-2) with TRBJ2-7; 15 bases line up with TRBD2. Per the germline V gene, CDR1 is LGHDT and CDR2 is YNNKEL (reference sequence). The CDR3 has 19 residues. V was clipped by 0 bases and J by 9 bases; unmatched bases: 15. DNA of the CDR3: TGTGCCAGCAGCCAAGATGTGGGACTAGCGGGAGGCCCCCAACGATCGCAGTACTTC. The encoded protein is CASSQDVGLAGGPQRSQYF.

This clone was observed a handful of times. The V call is TRBV10-1, the J call TRBJ1-1, with 8 positions matching TRBD1. The CDR3 is 13 amino acids. Trimming took 1 base from V and 9 from J; bases not matched to a gene: 4. Germline V gene data show CDR1 as WNHNN and CDR2 as SYGVQD (reference sequence). The CDR3 is CASSEYQGAKAFF. CDR3 sequence (DNA): TGCGCCAGCAGTGAGTACCAGGGGGCGAAAGCTTTCTTT.

The V gene is TRBV7-9, the J gene TRBJ2-7; TRBD2 is a possible D gene (7 bases). CDR1 is SEHNR and CDR2 is FQNEAQ in the germline V gene (reference sequence). The CDR3 loop spans 13 amino acids. V was clipped by 3 bases and J by 6 bases, with 12 bases between them. The CDR3 bases are TGTGCCAGCAGCTTTACGGGGGGCGGCGAGCAGTACTTC. This sequence encodes CASSFTGGGEQYF. The variable domain in full, with the rest retrieved from reference TRBV7-9 and TRBJ2-7, is DTGVSQNPRHKITKRGQNVTFRCDPISEHNRLYWYRQTLGQGPEFLTYFQNEAQLEKSRLLSDRFSAERPKGSFSTLEIQRTEQGDSAMYLCASSFTGGGEQYFGPGTRLTVT.

The chain employs TRBV2 and TRBJ2-5; D not certain. Trimming left V 5 bases short and J 2 bases short, with 6 bases between. Germline lookup yields CDR1 SNHLY and CDR2 FYNNEI. This CDR3 comprises 12 residues. The CDR3 is CASSQLQETQYF. CDR3 bases: TGTGCCAGCAGTCAGTTACAAGAGACCCAGTACTTC.

The V call is TRBV7-9, the J call TRBJ2-7; TRBD1 is a possible D gene (6 bases). CDR3 length: 14 amino acids. V gave up 3 bases and J gave up 6 bases, with 15 bases separating them. Germline lookup yields CDR1 SEHNR and CDR2 FQNEAQ (reference sequence). In nucleotides, the CDR3 is TGTGCCAGCAGCTTTTCCCGGGACACCTCCGAGCAGTACTTC. It yields the protein CASSFSRDTSEQYF.

The rearrangement uses TRBV24-1 and TRBJ2-3; maybe TRBD1 (6 bases). CDR1 KGHDR and CDR2 SFDVKD come from the germline V gene. This CDR3 has 13 residues. V was trimmed by 5 bases and J by 6 bases, leaving 11 bases between them. The CDR3 here is CATSGWGRDTQYF. CDR3 nucleotides: TGTGCCACCAGTGGTTGGGGGCGGGATACGCAGTATTTT.

This chain connects TRBV5-5 to TRBJ1-2, with D tentatively TRBD1 (5 bases). CDR3 length: 15 residues. Per germline, CDR1 SGHKS and CDR2 YYEKEE (reference sequence). Trimming cost V 4 bases and J 3 bases, with 16 bases left between them. For the CDR3, the DNA is TGTGCCAGCAGCCTGACAGAGCCTCTTTACTATGGCTACACCTTC. This translates into CASSLTEPLYYGYTF.

The genes are TRBV5-8 and TRBJ2-3; a weak D match, TRBD1 (5 bases). Germline values: CDR1 SGHTS, CDR2 YDEGEE. Trimming stripped 4 bases from V and 12 bases from J, with 15 bases between. The CDR3 has 12 amino acids. The CDR3 nucleotides read TGTGCCAGCAGCCCGGAAACAGGTTTTCAGTATTTT. Amino acids: CASSPETGFQYF.